The 23 T cell receptor beta chains listed next were all sequenced from one sample in a study of post-analysis software for immune sequencing data. These TCRs' antigens remain unknown. Study-wide points: Included in a set of four or five TRBV segments more frequent in patients than controls were TRBV5-6, TRBV5-1 and TRBV20-1.

Every TCR beta cDNA library bore unique molecular identifiers. TCRdb itself ran the PCR reads through MiXCR, one entry per CDR3 protein. The table records 700,000 to 800,000 distinct CDR3 sequences, roughly 27% of them present only once. Material: blood. Receptors were obtained from a girl aged 10-17 years with multiple sclerosis.

This clonotype was observed a handful of times. The chain couples TRBV7-6 to TRBJ2-5; 10 positions match TRBD2. V gave up 5 bases and J gave up 5 bases; unmatched junction bases: 14. This CDR3 contains 17 residues. Germline V gives CDR1 SGHVS, CDR2 FNYEAQ. The CDR3 nucleotides are TGTGCCAGCAGCCCCAGACTAGCGGGCTCCCTTTATGAGACCCAGTACTTC. It codes for CASSPRLAGSLYETQYF.

As regards this clonotype: A much more abundant neighbour one base away suggests this may be a read error. The V and J genes are TRBV7-2 and TRBJ2-7, with D unclear. This CDR3 region has 13 residues. In germline, CDR1 is SGHTA, CDR2 FQGNSA. The DNA of the CDR3 is TGTGCCGGCAGCGCGACTTACTCCTACGAGCAGTACTTC. It specifies CAGSATYSYEQYF.

Only a few counts were recorded for this clonotype. The gene calls are TRBV29-1 and TRBJ2-6, with a possible D match to TRBD1 (5 bases). Germline CDR1 reads SQVTM; CDR2 reads ANQGSEA. Trimming left V 4 bases short and J 3 bases short, with 10 bases between. This CDR3 region has 14 residues. The CDR3 spells CSVVGVLGANVLTF. The DNA for the CDR3 is TGCAGCGTTGTAGGGGTCCTTGGGGCCAACGTCCTGACTTTC.

This clonotype was observed a handful of times. The chain uses TRBV6-6 and TRBJ2-1, with D unresolved. V was cut by 5 bases and J by 6 bases, with 5 bases left in between. CDR1 and CDR2 from the germline V gene are MNHNY and SVGAGI (reference sequence). The CDR3 loop spans 11 amino acids. The CDR3 DNA reads as TGTGCCAGCAGTACGGTCAATGAGCAGTTCTTC. Amino acids: CASSTVNEQFF.

In this sample, this clonotype turned up a few times. The rearrangement uses TRBV28 and TRBJ1-1; D ambiguous. Germline V CDR1 and CDR2: MDHEN, SYDVKM. The CDR3 has 11 amino acids. V shed 5 bases and J shed 9 bases, with 10 bases lying between them. The CDR3 nucleotides read TGTGCCAGCAGTCTGGACTCAAAAGCTTTCTTT. This codes for CASSLDSKAFF.

There are many counts of this clonotype. This chain links TRBV10-3 with TRBJ1-4, with D uncertain. The CDR3 length is 13 residues. Germline loops: CDR1 ENHRY, CDR2 SYGVKD. Trimming shortened V by 7 bases and J by 5 bases, and 11 bases separated the two germline ends. CDR3 DNA: TGTGCCATCAAAGGCCAGAAGAATGAAAAACTGTTTTTT. Amino acid sequence: CAIKGQKNEKLFF.

V usage is TRBV11-2 and J usage is TRBJ1-2; D call uncertain. Germline V gives CDR1 SGHAT, CDR2 FQNNGV. The CDR3 runs to 18 residues. The V and J ends lost 5 bases and 3 bases respectively, with 25 bases between them. The CDR3 DNA follows: TGTGCCAGCAGCACCAATAGAGACTACGGGCAGGCTGACTATGGCTACACCTTC. Its protein product is CASSTNRDYGQADYGYTF.

The CDR3 region has the DNA TGCGCCAGCAGCCATGTGAGAGGGACAGGAAACGGCTACACCTTC. Amino acids: CASSHVRGTGNGYTF. The rearrangement joins TRBV4-1 to TRBJ1-2, with 8 bases matching TRBD1. The trim removed 3 bases at V and 8 bases at J, leaving 11 bases unmatched. The germline V gene encodes CDR1 MGHRA and CDR2 YSYEKL. This CDR3 is 15 amino acids long.

The CDR3 spells CASNLAGEVDTQYF. Here the CDR3 DNA reads TGTGCCAGCAATCTAGCGGGGGAGGTAGATACGCAGTATTTT. V gene TRBV2 combines with J gene TRBJ2-3, with 10 bases lining up with TRBD2. The V gene's germline CDR1 is SNHLY and CDR2 FYNNEI. With 7 bases clipped from V and 5 bases from J, the junction kept 6 bases outside the gene matches. The CDR3 loop spans 14 amino acids.

The CDR3 spells CAISETSGLAETQYF. Here the CDR3 DNA reads TGTGCCATCAGTGAAACTAGCGGGCTTGCAGAGACCCAGTACTTC. The V and J genes are TRBV10-3 and TRBJ2-5; TRBD2 matches at 9 bases. The CDR3 extends over 15 amino acids. Losses at the gene ends were 3 bases for V and 4 bases for J; bases not matched to a gene: 6. Per the germline V gene, CDR1 is ENHRY and CDR2 is SYGVKD.

The V gene is TRBV15, the J gene TRBJ2-7; 11 nucleotides line up with TRBD2. Germline V gene lookup returns CDR1 LNHNV and CDR2 YYDKDF (reference sequence). This CDR3 region has 15 residues. V gave up 5 bases and J gave up 5 bases; unmatched junction bases: 8. DNA for the CDR3: TGTGCCACCAGCCCTTTAGCGGGAGGGTCCCACGAGCAGTACTTC. Protein sequence: CATSPLAGGSHEQYF.

This clonotype was counted between two and nine times. The chain uses TRBV6-1 and TRBJ2-1, with 9 positions matching TRBD2. The CDR3 has 16 amino acids. J lost 0 bases, V lost 3 bases, and 3 bases had no gene match. CDR1 is MNHNS and CDR2 is SASEGT in the germline V gene. The CDR3 spells CASSDAGGGSYNEQFF. Written as DNA, the CDR3 is TGTGCCAGCAGTGATGCGGGAGGGGGCTCCTACAATGAGCAGTTCTTC.

The V call is TRBV2, the J call TRBJ1-5; 7 bases match TRBD1. With 5 bases clipped from V and 6 bases from J, the junction kept 7 bases outside the gene matches. Germline V gives CDR1 SNHLY, CDR2 FYNNEI. This CDR3 spans 14 amino acids. This CDR3 reads CASSYRGGSQPQHF. Written as DNA, the CDR3 is TGTGCCAGCAGTTACAGGGGTGGTAGTCAGCCCCAGCATTTT.

The chain employs TRBV20-1 and TRBJ2-1; the match to TRBD2 covers 12 bases. The germline gives CDR1 DFQATT, CDR2 SNEGSKA (reference sequence). This CDR3 region has 15 residues. Trimming took 3 bases from V and 7 from J; bases not matched to a gene: 7. CDR3 sequence: CSASRATSGSNEQFF. CDR3 in DNA: TGCAGTGCTAGTCGGGCGACTAGCGGGAGTAATGAGCAGTTCTTC.

This clonotype was seen a handful of times. In nucleotides, the CDR3 is TGTGCCAGCAGCCAAGATTTCGGGCTAGGCCTCGCCTACGAGCAGTACTTC. Translation: CASSQDFGLGLAYEQYF. V gene TRBV3-1 combines with J gene TRBJ2-7; D is unresolved. The germline V and J ends were trimmed by 0 bases and 2 bases, with 17 bases remaining between them. The CDR3 contains 17 residues. Germline V gives CDR1 LGHDT, CDR2 YNNKEL (reference sequence).

This clonotype was counted between two and nine times. The V and J genes are TRBV27 and TRBJ1-2, with 9 bases lining up with TRBD1. The germline V gene encodes CDR1 MNHEY and CDR2 SMNVEV (reference sequence). V lost 6 bases and J lost 2; bases outside the gene matches: 4. This CDR3 has 14 residues. CDR3 in DNA: TGTGCCAGCAGCGGGACAGGGCAGAACTATGGCTACACCTTC. Its protein is CASSGTGQNYGYTF.

The gene calls are TRBV5-4 and TRBJ2-5; weak D call: TRBD2 (5 bases). Between the trimmed V and J ends, which lost 3 bases and 0 bases, there was a span of 12 bases. Germline CDR1 SGHNT, CDR2 YYREEE (reference sequence). The length of the CDR3 is 15 residues. CDR3 region: CASSSWTGNQETQYF. As DNA, the CDR3 is TGTGCCAGCAGCTCCTGGACTGGGAACCAAGAGACCCAGTACTTC. Based on the CDR3 plus reference TRBV5-4 and TRBJ2-5, the full variable domain is ETGVTQSPTHLIKTRGQQVTLRCSSQSGHNTVSWYQQALGQGPQFIFQYYREEENGRGNFPPRFSGLQFPNYSSELNVNALELDDSALYLCASSSWTGNQETQYFGPGTRLLVL.

Only a few counts were recorded for this clonotype. The chain combines TRBV20-1 with TRBJ2-7; TRBD1 is a possible D gene (6 bases). The CDR3 covers 14 residues. V lost 2 bases to trimming and J lost 7 bases, with 18 bases between them. Looked up from germline, CDR1 is DFQATT and CDR2 is SNEGSKA (reference sequence). CDR3 in DNA: TGCAGTGCTAGAATGAGGACAGAGCTACGGGAGCAGTACTTC. This encodes CSARMRTELREQYF.

The sample holds many counts of this clonotype. The chain couples TRBV10-1 to TRBJ1-2, with D hard to call. The V gene lost 0 bases and the J gene lost 4 bases, with 6 bases spanning the gap. CDR1 and CDR2 from the germline V gene are WNHNN and SYGVQD (reference sequence). This CDR3 comprises 13 residues. The CDR3 nucleotides read TGCGCCAGCAGTGAGTCGATCTTCTATGGCTACACCTTC. Its translation: CASSESIFYGYTF.

There are a few counts of this clonotype. V and J are TRBV6-5 and TRBJ2-1; 8 positions match TRBD2. V dropped 0 bases and J dropped 4; count of bases not matched to a gene: 11. The CDR3 extends over 18 amino acids. From germline, CDR1 is MNHEY and CDR2 SVGAGI. CDR3 region: CASSYSVLAGPAYNEQFF. CDR3 DNA: TGTGCCAGCAGTTACTCGGTGTTAGCGGGACCCGCTTACAATGAGCAGTTCTTC.

V and J are TRBV4-3 and TRBJ2-1, with 7 bases identical to TRBD2. V was clipped by 1 base and J by 2 bases; unmatched bases: 8. Germline CDR1 reads LGHNA; CDR2 reads YSLEER. This CDR3 spans 17 amino acids. CDR3 DNA sequence: TGCGCCAGCAGCCAAGGAAGAGGGACTATAACCTACAATGAGCAGTTCTTC. Encoded protein: CASSQGRGTITYNEQFF.

The chain is built from TRBV11-2 and TRBJ1-1; D may be TRBD1 (5 bases). CDR1 is SGHAT and CDR2 is FQNNGV in the germline V gene. Trimming took off 5 bases at V and 0 bases at J, with 13 bases between the two ends. The CDR3 loop spans 15 amino acids. This CDR3 is CASSHARGVNTEAFF. CDR3 nucleotide sequence: TGTGCCAGCAGCCACGCCCGGGGGGTGAACACTGAAGCTTTCTTT. Based on the CDR3 plus reference TRBV11-2 and TRBJ1-1, the full variable domain is EAGVAQSPRYKIIEKRQSVAFWCNPISGHATLYWYQQILGQGPKLLIQFQNNGVVDDSQLPKDRFSAERLKGVDSTLKIQPAKLEDSAVYLCASSHARGVNTEAFFGQGTRLTVV.

This clonotype was picked up a small number of times. The genes are TRBV20-1 and TRBJ2-1; 13 bases line up with TRBD2. Germline V gene data show CDR1 as DFQATT and CDR2 as SNEGSKA (reference sequence). The CDR3 extends over 13 amino acids. V was pared by 6 bases and J by 9 bases, with 5 bases of the junction left unmatched. CDR3 DNA sequence: TGCAGTGCCCCGGGACTAGCGGGAAGTGAGCAGTTCTTC. It specifies CSAPGLAGSEQFF.